These 26 T cell receptor beta chains originate from one sample sequenced in a study of T cells in Graves' hyperthyroidism and ophthalmopathy. Amplification of TCR beta CDR3 regions used RNA as the template. The TCR CDR3 first-round RT-PCR relied on the HTBI primer set. TCRdb redid the calling of the multiplex PCR reads with MiXCR, one entry per CDR3 protein. The sample holds under 350,000 distinct CDR3 sequences, 13% seen once. What was sequenced was blood. The receptor set was obtained from a woman in her twenties or thirties with Graves' hyperthyroidism that later progressed to Graves' ophthalmopathy.

This clonotype was observed many times. The rearrangement uses TRBV2 and TRBJ2-5, with D possibly TRBD1 on 6 matching bases. The CDR3 extends over 16 amino acids. The V gene's germline CDR1 is SNHLY and CDR2 FYNNEI. V lost 5 bases to trimming and J lost 1 base, with 17 bases between them. The CDR3 loop reads CASSFGEGGVQETQYF. The CDR3, as DNA: TGTGCCAGCAGTTTCGGGGAAGGGGGAGTCCAAGAGACCCAGTACTTC.

This clonotype was detected a few times. The chain recombines TRBV10-3 with TRBJ1-6; 7 bases match TRBD1. From germline, CDR1 is ENHRY and CDR2 SYGVKD. The CDR3 runs 17 residues. Unmatched junction bases numbered 5, after V lost 3 bases and J lost 0 bases. The CDR3 nucleotides are TGTGCCATCAGTGACGCAGGGGGTTACTCCTATAATTCACCCCTCCACTTT. The encoded protein is CAISDAGGYSYNSPLHF.

CDR3 nucleotide sequence: TGTGCCAGCAGTTCCTACGGGACTAGCGGGGGAAAGAACACCGGGGAGCTGTTTTTT. Its protein is CASSSYGTSGGKNTGELFF. The chain recombines TRBV12-3 or TRBV12-4 with TRBJ2-2; 14 nucleotides align to TRBD2. With 4 bases clipped from V and 1 base from J, the junction kept 8 bases outside the gene matches. The CDR3 length is 19 residues.

The V call is TRBV6-2 or TRBV6-3, the J call TRBJ2-1; no reliable D call. The V gene lost 0 bases and the J gene lost 3 bases, with 9 bases spanning the gap. The germline V gene has CDR1 MNHEY and CDR2 SVGEGT. The CDR3 is 15 amino acids. In nucleotides, the CDR3 is TGTGCCAGCAGTTACTCACGCAGCATCTACAATGAGCAGTTCTTC. This encodes CASSYSRSIYNEQFF.

This clonotype has at least ten counts. The chain employs TRBV27 and TRBJ2-1; tentatively, D is TRBD1 or TRBD2 (6 bases each). The germline V gene encodes CDR1 MNHEY and CDR2 SMNVEV (reference sequence). The V and J ends lost 6 bases and 0 bases respectively, with 15 bases between them. This CDR3 is built from 16 residues. CDR3 coding DNA: TGTGCCAGCAGCGAGGGGGGCCCCAGCTCCTACAATGAGCAGTTCTTC. It is translated as CASSEGGPSSYNEQFF.

This clonotype was counted many times. This chain joins TRBV10-2 and TRBJ1-2, with D hard to call. V was pared by 2 bases and J by 2 bases, with 9 bases between. The germline gives CDR1 WSHSY, CDR2 SAAADI. This CDR3 is built from 14 residues. The CDR3, as DNA: TGCGCCAGCAGTGAGGGTCCCGAAAACTATGGCTACACCTTC. This codes for CASSEGPENYGYTF.

This clonotype appeared many times. V and J are TRBV15 and TRBJ2-4; 7 bases fit TRBD2. The V gene's germline CDR1 is LNHNV and CDR2 YYDKDF (reference sequence). Germline trimming cut 1 base from V and 0 bases from J; bases unmatched to any gene: 3. The CDR3 consists of 16 residues. The CDR3 loop is CATSRAGGLAKNIQYF. Written as DNA, the CDR3 is TGTGCCACCAGCAGAGCGGGGGGACTAGCCAAAAACATTCAGTACTTC. Together with reference TRBV15 and TRBJ2-4, the CDR3 gives the full variable domain: DAMVIQNPRYQVTQFGKPVTLSCSQTLNHNVMYWYQQKSSQAPKLLFHYYDKDFNNEADTPDNFQSRRPNTSFCFLDIRSPGLGDTAMYLCATSRAGGLAKNIQYFGAGTRLSVL.

The V call is TRBV9, the J call TRBJ1-5, with TRBD1 as a possible D gene (5 bases). V was cut by 0 bases and J by 5 bases, with 9 bases left in between. The CDR3 sequence is 14 residues long. Germline V gene lookup returns CDR1 SGDLS and CDR2 YYNGEE. The CDR3 region is CASSVGTGHQPQHF. Here the CDR3 DNA reads TGTGCCAGCAGCGTAGGAACAGGACATCAGCCCCAGCATTTT.

The chain carries TRBV16 and TRBJ1-4, with unresolved D. CDR1 is KGHSY, CDR2 FQNENV, per germline. The CDR3 runs to 15 residues. Deletions cut 4 bases from V and 8 bases from J, with 17 bases between. The CDR3 DNA is TGTGCCAGCAGCCCCTGGGGTGGCCAGAGCGAAAAACTGTTTTTT. This codes for CASSPWGGQSEKLFF. Full variable domain (missing parts from reference TRBV16 and TRBJ1-4): GEEVAQTPKHLVRGEGQKAKLYCAPIKGHSYVFWYQQVLKNEFKFLISFQNENVFDETGMPKERFSAKCLPNSPCSLEIQATKLEDSAVYFCASSPWGGQSEKLFFGSGTQLSVL.

This clonotype appeared many times. The chain recombines TRBV18 with TRBJ1-2, with a weak D call TRBD1 (5 bases). V was shortened by 3 bases and J by 1 base, with 6 bases between the two germline ends. Germline CDR1 KGHSH, CDR2 LQKENI. This CDR3 region has 13 residues. CDR3 nucleotides: TGTGCCAGCTCACCGACAGATAACTATGGCTACACCTTC. It translates to CASSPTDNYGYTF.

The chain uses TRBV6-2 or TRBV6-3 and TRBJ1-4; D gene ambiguous. CDR3 size: 10 residues. Looked up from germline, CDR1 is MNHEY and CDR2 is SVGEGT. The V end lost 6 bases, the J end lost 5 bases, and 1 base lay between the germline ends. The CDR3 sequence is CASRNEKLFF. The CDR3 DNA reads TGTGCCAGCAGGAATGAAAAACTGTTTTTT.

The chain joins TRBV4-2 to TRBJ2-1; D is tentatively TRBD1 or TRBD2 (5 bases each). The CDR3 spans 16 residues. CDR1 is LGHNA, CDR2 YNFKEQ, per germline. V lost 0 bases and J lost 0, with 9 bases in between. In DNA form, the CDR3 reads TGTGCCAGCAGCCAAGAAGGGGCGGGCTCCTACAATGAGCAGTTCTTC. It specifies CASSQEGAGSYNEQFF.

V is TRBV7-9 and J is TRBJ1-6; a weak D match, TRBD1 (5 bases). The CDR3 has 17 amino acids. Germline V gives CDR1 SEHNR, CDR2 FQNEAQ (reference sequence). V gave up 1 base and J gave up 7 bases, with 17 bases separating them. The DNA of the CDR3 is TGTGCCAGCAGCTTAGGTTGGGACGGACTACAGAATTCACCCCTCCACTTT. The encoded protein is CASSLGWDGLQNSPLHF.

This clonotype showed up just a few times. The chain is built from TRBV20-1 and TRBJ1-4; a possible D gene is TRBD1 (6 bases). The ends were cut back, 6 bases at V and 8 bases at J, with 19 bases in the middle. Germline CDR1 and CDR2: DFQATT and SNEGSKA (reference sequence). This CDR3 comprises 14 residues. This CDR3 is CSAVPDSPMEKLFF. CDR3 nucleotides: TGCAGTGCCGTCCCGGACAGCCCTATGGAAAAACTGTTTTTT.

This clonotype has at least ten counts. V and J are TRBV7-8 and TRBJ2-1, with D unresolved. CDR1 and CDR2 from the germline V gene are SGHVS and FQNEAQ. Between the trimmed V and J ends, which lost 0 bases and 8 bases, there was a span of 5 bases. The length of the CDR3 is 12 residues. In DNA form, the CDR3 reads TGTGCCAGCAGCTTAGCGCTCTATGAGCAGTTCTTC. Translation: CASSLALYEQFF. Supplemented by reference TRBV7-8 and TRBJ2-1, the full variable domain reads GAGVSQSPRYKVAKRGQDVALRCDPISGHVSLFWYQQALGQGPEFLTYFQNEAQLDKSGLPSDRFFAERPEGSVSTLKIQRTQQEDSAVYLCASSLALYEQFFGPGTRLTVL.

J is TRBJ1-1 and V is TRBV29-1, with 8 bases fitting TRBD1. V dropped 7 bases and J dropped 4; count of bases not matched to a gene: 14. CDR3 length: 15 amino acids. Germline values: CDR1 SQVTM, CDR2 ANQGSEA. This CDR3 reads CSALGQVLLSTEAFF. CDR3 DNA: TGCAGCGCATTGGGACAGGTTTTGTTGAGCACTGAAGCTTTCTTT.

This chain joins TRBV4-2 and TRBJ2-7, with D tentatively TRBD1 (5 bases). The CDR3 loop spans 15 amino acids. Per the germline V gene, CDR1 is LGHNA and CDR2 is YNFKEQ. Trimming removed 5 bases from V and 3 bases from J, with 17 bases in between. CDR3 bases: TGTGCCAGCAGCTTAGGTCAGGGATCCAACTACGAGCAGTACTTC. Protein product: CASSLGQGSNYEQYF.

The table lists this clonotype with many counts. The rearrangement uses TRBV2 and TRBJ2-1; D may be TRBD2 (5 bases). Germline V gives CDR1 SNHLY, CDR2 FYNNEI. With 7 bases removed from V and 7 bases from J, the gap between germline ends came to 5 bases. The CDR3 spans 10 residues. The CDR3, as DNA: TGTGCCAGCACGGGAAATGAGCAGTTCTTC. It codes for CASTGNEQFF. The entire variable domain, with the rest obtained from reference TRBV2 and TRBJ2-1, is as follows: EPEVTQTPSHQVTQMGQEVILRCVPISNHLYFYWYRQILGQKVEFLVSFYNNEISEKSEIFDDQFSVERPDGSNFTLKIRSTKLEDSAMYFCASTGNEQFFGPGTRLTVL.

The chain uses TRBV15 and TRBJ1-1; D gene ambiguous. The V end was cut by 0 bases, the J end by 3 bases, with 11 bases between. The CDR3 runs 15 residues. In germline, CDR1 is LNHNV, CDR2 YYDKDF (reference sequence). The CDR3 loop reads CATSRDPRPDTEAFF. The CDR3 coding sequence is TGTGCCACCAGCAGAGATCCCCGACCGGACACTGAAGCTTTCTTT.

At least ten counts were recorded for this clonotype. This chain uses TRBV15 with TRBJ2-7; perhaps TRBD2 as D (7 bases). The V gene lost 3 bases and the J gene lost 0 bases, with 21 bases spanning the gap. The CDR3 runs to 18 residues. In germline, CDR1 is LNHNV, CDR2 YYDKDF (reference sequence). For the CDR3, the DNA is TGTGCCACCAGCAGCCACAACCCTTACGGGGGGCCCTCCTACGAGCAGTACTTC. Translated, it gives CATSSHNPYGGPSYEQYF.

This clonotype has a count of ten or more. J is TRBJ1-1 and V is TRBV5-6; the D is unclear. The germline V gene encodes CDR1 SGHDT and CDR2 YYEEEE. The CDR3 spans 11 residues. The V end lost 4 bases, the J end lost 7 bases, and 8 bases lay between the germline ends. The CDR3 DNA reads as TGTGCCAGCAGCGTGGGGATTGAAGCTTTCTTT. Protein product: CASSVGIEAFF.

Many counts were recorded for this clonotype. This chain uses TRBV28 with TRBJ2-3, with D perhaps matching TRBD2 (6 bases). Germline V gene sequence: CDR1 MDHEN, CDR2 SYDVKM. V lost 7 bases and J lost 4, with 18 bases in between. This CDR3 spans 15 amino acids. CDR3 DNA: TGTGCCAGCACCACCTTTCGGGAGCATCCAGATACGCAGTATTTT. Residues: CASTTFREHPDTQYF.

The rearrangement links TRBV15 to TRBJ2-5, with 13 nucleotides matching TRBD2. The CDR3 is made up of 15 amino acids. In germline, CDR1 is LNHNV, CDR2 YYDKDF (reference sequence). V trimming: 5 bases; J trimming: 4 bases; junction bases outside the gene matches: 4. CDR3 region: CATSPRTSGRETQYF. CDR3 bases: TGTGCCACCAGCCCACGGACTAGCGGGAGAGAGACCCAGTACTTC.

This chain joins TRBV7-2 and TRBJ2-1, with 7 nucleotides matching TRBD2. V was clipped by 3 bases and J by 9 bases; unmatched bases: 5. Germline loops: CDR1 SGHTA, CDR2 FQGNSA. The CDR3 is 13 residues long. The CDR3 here is CASSLSGITEQFF. The CDR3 bases are TGTGCCAGCAGCTTGAGCGGGATCACTGAGCAGTTCTTC.

At least ten counts were recorded for this clonotype. This sequence joins TRBV5-1 and TRBJ2-7; the D is unclear. Germline V lookup: CDR1 SGHRS, CDR2 YFSETQ. This CDR3 region has 12 residues. The germline V and J ends were trimmed by 1 base and 6 bases, with 8 bases remaining between them. CDR3 in DNA: TGCGCCAGCAGCTTGACGAAAGGCGAGCAGTACTTC. Translating it yields CASSLTKGEQYF.

This clonotype has ten or more counts. V gene TRBV27 combines with J gene TRBJ2-3; 14 bases fit TRBD2. The CDR3 runs to 15 residues. Trimming took 5 bases from V and 5 from J; bases not matched to a gene: 3. The germline gives CDR1 MNHEY, CDR2 SMNVEV (reference sequence). CDR3 loop: CASSPGTSGRDTQYF. CDR3 bases: TGTGCCAGCAGTCCCGGGACTAGCGGGAGAGATACGCAGTATTTT.